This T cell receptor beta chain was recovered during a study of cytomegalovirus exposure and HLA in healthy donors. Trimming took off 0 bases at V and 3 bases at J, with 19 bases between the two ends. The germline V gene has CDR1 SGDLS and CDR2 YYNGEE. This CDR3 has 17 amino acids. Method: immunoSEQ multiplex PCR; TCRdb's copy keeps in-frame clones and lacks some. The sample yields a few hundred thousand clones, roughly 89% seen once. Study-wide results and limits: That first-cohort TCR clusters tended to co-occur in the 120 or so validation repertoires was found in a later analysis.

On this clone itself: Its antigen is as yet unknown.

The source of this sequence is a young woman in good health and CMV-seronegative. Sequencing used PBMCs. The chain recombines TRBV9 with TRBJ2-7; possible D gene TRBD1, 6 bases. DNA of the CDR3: TGTGCCAGCAGCGTAGACGGTTCGGTGGGCAGGGGCTACGAGCAGTACTTC. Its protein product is CASSVDGSVGRGYEQYF.